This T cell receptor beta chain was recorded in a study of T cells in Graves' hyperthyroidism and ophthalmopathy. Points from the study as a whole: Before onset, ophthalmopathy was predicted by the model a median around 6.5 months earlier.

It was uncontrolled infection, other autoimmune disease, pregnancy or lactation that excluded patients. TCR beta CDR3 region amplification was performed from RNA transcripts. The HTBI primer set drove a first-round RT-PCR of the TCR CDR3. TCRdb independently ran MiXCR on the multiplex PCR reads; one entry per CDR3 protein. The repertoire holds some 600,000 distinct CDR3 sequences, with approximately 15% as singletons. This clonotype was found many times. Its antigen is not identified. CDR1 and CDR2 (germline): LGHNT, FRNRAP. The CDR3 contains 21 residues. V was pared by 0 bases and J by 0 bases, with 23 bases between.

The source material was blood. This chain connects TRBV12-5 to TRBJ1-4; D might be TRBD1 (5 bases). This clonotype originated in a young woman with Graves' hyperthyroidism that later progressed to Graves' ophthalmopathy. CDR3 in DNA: TGTGCTAGTGGTTTGGTACTGGGGACCGAAGCGACGGAAGCAACTAATGAAAAACTGTTTTTT. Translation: CASGLVLGTEATEATNEKLFF.